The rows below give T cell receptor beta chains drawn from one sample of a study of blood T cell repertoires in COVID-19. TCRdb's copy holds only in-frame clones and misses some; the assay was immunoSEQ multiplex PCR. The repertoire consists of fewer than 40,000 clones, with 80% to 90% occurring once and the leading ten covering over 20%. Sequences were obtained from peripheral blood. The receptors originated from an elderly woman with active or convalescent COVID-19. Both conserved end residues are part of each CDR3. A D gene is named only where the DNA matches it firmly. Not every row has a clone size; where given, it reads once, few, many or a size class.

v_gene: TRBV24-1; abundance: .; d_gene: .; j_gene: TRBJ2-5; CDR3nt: TGTGCCACCAGTGATTCGAGTGGAGTGCAAGAGACCCAGTACTTC; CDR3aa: CATSDSSGVQETQYF
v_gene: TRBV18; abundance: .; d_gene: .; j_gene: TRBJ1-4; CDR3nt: TGTGCCAGCTCACCACTCTCGGGTGAAAAACTGTTTTTT; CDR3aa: CASSPLSGEKLFF
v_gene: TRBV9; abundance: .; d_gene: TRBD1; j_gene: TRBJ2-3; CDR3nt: TGTGCCAGCAGCGTAGCTTCGGGACAGGTCACAGATACGCAGTATTTT; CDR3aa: CASSVASGQVTDTQYF
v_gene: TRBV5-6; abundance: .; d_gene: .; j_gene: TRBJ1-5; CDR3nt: TGTGCCAGCAGCTTGGAACGCGGGGCCGGGCATCAGCCCCAGCATTTT; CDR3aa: CASSLERGAGHQPQHF
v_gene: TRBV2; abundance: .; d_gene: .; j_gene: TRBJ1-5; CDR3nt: TGTGCCAGCAAGACAGATTATCAGCCCCAGCATTTT; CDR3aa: CASKTDYQPQHF
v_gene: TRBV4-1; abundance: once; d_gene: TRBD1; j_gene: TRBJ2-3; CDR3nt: TGCGCCAGCAGCCTACGGACAGGGAGGACAGATACGCAGTATTTT; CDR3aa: CASSLRTGRTDTQYF
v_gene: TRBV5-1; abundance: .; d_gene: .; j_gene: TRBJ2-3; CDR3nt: TGCGCCAGCAGCCCCCATGGAGGAACAGATACGCAGTATTTT; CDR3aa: CASSPHGGTDTQYF
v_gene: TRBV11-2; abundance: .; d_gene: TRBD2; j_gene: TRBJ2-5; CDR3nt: TGTGCCAGCAGCTTAGATCTTCGTCTAGCGGGAGAAGAGACCCAGTACTTC; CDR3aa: CASSLDLRLAGEETQYF
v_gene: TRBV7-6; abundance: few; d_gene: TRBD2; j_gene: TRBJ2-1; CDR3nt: TGTGCCAGCAGCTTAACAGCGGGGATGTACAATGAGCAGTTCTTC; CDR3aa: CASSLTAGMYNEQFF
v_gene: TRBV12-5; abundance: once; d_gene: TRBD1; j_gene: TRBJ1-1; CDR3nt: TGTGCTAGTGGTCCTGGGACAGGGAGCACAGCTTTCTTT; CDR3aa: CASGPGTGSTAFF
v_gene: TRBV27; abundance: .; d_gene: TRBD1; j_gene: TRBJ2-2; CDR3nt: TGTGCCAGCAGGACAACCGGGACAGGGGAGGCCGGGGAGCTGTTTTTT; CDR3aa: CASRTTGTGEAGELFF
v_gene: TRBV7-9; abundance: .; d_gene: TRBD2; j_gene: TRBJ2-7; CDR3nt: TGTGCCAGCAGCCTCGGACTAGCGGGGGGGTCGACCCTATACGAGCAGTACTTC; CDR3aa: CASSLGLAGGSTLYEQYF
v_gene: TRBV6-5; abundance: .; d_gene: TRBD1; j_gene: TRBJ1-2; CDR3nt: TGTGCCAGCGGGACAGCTAACTATGGCTACACCTTC; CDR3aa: CASGTANYGYTF
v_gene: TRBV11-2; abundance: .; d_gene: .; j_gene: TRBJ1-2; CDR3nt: TGTGCCAGCAGCCCCCGACAGATTTCTGGGTATGGCTACACCTTC; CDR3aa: CASSPRQISGYGYTF
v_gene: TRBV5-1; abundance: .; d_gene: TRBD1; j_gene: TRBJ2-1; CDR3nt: TGCGCCAGCAGCTTGGGACAGGGGGGTTACAATGAGCAGTTCTTC; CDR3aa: CASSLGQGGYNEQFF
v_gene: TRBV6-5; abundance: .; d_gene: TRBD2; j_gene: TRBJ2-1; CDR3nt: TGTGCCAGCAGACCCGGGACTAGCGGTAACAATGAGCAGTTCTTC; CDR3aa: CASRPGTSGNNEQFF
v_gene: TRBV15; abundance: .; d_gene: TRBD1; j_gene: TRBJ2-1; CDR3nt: TGTGCCACCAGCAGAGATAGGCAGGGGGCGAGGAATGAGCAGTTCTTC; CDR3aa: CATSRDRQGARNEQFF
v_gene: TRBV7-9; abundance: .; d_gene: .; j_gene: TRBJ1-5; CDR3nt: TGTGCCAGCAGCTCCAGGGCCCTCGACAGCAATCAGCCCCAGCATTTT; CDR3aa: CASSSRALDSNQPQHF
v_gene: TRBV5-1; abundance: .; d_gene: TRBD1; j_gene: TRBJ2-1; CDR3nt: TGCGCCAGCAGCAACTACGGGACAGCGAATGAGCAGTTCTTC; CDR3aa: CASSNYGTANEQFF
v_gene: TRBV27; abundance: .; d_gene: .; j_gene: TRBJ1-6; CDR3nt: TGTGCCAGCACCTTCCCCCCCGAACAGGCGAATTCACCCCTCCACTTT; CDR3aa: CASTFPPEQANSPLHF
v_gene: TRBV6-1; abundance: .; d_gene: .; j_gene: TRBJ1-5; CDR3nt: TGTGCCAGCAGTGAATACCCGGGTTATAGCAATCAGCCCCAGCATTTT; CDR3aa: CASSEYPGYSNQPQHF
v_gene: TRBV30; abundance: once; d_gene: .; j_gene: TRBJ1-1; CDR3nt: TGTGCCTGGAGGTCGCGGAGTCGAACTGAAGCTTTCTTT; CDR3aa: CAWRSRSRTEAFF
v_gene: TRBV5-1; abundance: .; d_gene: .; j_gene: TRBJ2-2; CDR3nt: TGCGCCAGCAGCTTGCAGGGGACCGGGGAGCTGTTTTTT; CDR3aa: CASSLQGTGELFF
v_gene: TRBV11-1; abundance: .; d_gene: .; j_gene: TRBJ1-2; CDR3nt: TGTGCCAGCAGCCCTGACAGCGCGCAAGGCTACACCTTC; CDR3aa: CASSPDSAQGYTF
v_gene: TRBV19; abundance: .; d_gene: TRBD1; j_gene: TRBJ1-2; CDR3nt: TGTGCCAGTAGTAAAACAGGGGGAGACTATGGCTACACCTTC; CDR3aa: CASSKTGGDYGYTF
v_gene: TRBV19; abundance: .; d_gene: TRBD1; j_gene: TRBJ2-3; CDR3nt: TGTGCCAGTAGTATGAGGGCCACGGGAGAACGGACAGGGAGGACAGATACGCAGTATTTT; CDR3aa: CASSMRATGERTGRTDTQYF